The 9 T cell receptor beta chains below were found in one sample sequenced in a study of shared clonotypes between healthy human individuals. Method: immunoSEQ multiplex PCR; TCRdb's copy keeps in-frame clones and lacks some. Here the sample spans 650,000 to 800,000 clones, about 90% being singletons. Naivety among CD8 cells was defined by CD45RO negativity and positive CCR7 selection, thereby excluding terminally differentiated effector memory CD45RA+ cells. The sequencing input was naive CD8+ T cells sorted from blood. The receptors were sampled from a man in his thirties or forties in good health.

The chain recombines TRBV11-3 with TRBJ2-3; D possibly matches TRBD1 or TRBD2 (6 bases each). V lost 5 bases, J lost 5 bases, and 14 bases lay in between. This CDR3 is 14 amino acids long. CDR1 is SGHNT, CDR2 YENEEA, per germline. DNA for the CDR3: TGTGCCAGCAGCCTAGGGGGGAACGGAGATACGCAGTATTTT. Encoded protein: CASSLGGNGDTQYF.

The rearrangement joins TRBV7-6 to TRBJ1-3, with D tentatively TRBD1 (6 bases). The CDR3 loop spans 19 amino acids. Germline V CDR1 and CDR2: SGHVS, FNYEAQ. V was cut by 4 bases and J by 2 bases, with 24 bases left in between. Here the CDR3 DNA reads TGTGCCAGCAGCTCACTAAAACGCAAACAGGGAATAGCTGGAAACACCATATATTTT. Its translation: CASSSLKRKQGIAGNTIYF.

The chain joins TRBV5-5 to TRBJ1-2; the D is unclear. CDR3 length: 18 residues. V lost 1 base, J lost 0 bases, and 19 bases lay in between. Germline V gives CDR1 SGHKS, CDR2 YYEKEE (reference sequence). DNA for the CDR3: TGTGCCAGCAGCTTGAATTTTCCCCCCCCGGCCCCTAACTATGGCTACACCTTC. Translation: CASSLNFPPPAPNYGYTF.

This clone was recorded a few times. V gene TRBV7-9 combines with J gene TRBJ2-2, with 8 bases aligning to TRBD2. Germline lookup yields CDR1 SEHNR and CDR2 FQNEAQ (reference sequence). This CDR3 is built from 16 residues. The junction had 4 bases not matched to a gene; V was cut back by 1 base and J by 3 bases. DNA of the CDR3: TGTGCCAGCAGCTTAGATCCTAGCGGGTACACCGGGGAGCTGTTTTTT. Amino acids: CASSLDPSGYTGELFF.

The CDR3: CASSMTSGMDEQFF. DNA for the CDR3: TGCGCCAGCAGCATGACTAGCGGGATGGATGAGCAGTTCTTC. The chain links TRBV5-1 to TRBJ2-1; 11 bases line up with TRBD2. V was clipped by 4 bases and J by 8 bases; unmatched bases: 5. Germline lookup yields CDR1 SGHRS and CDR2 YFSETQ. The CDR3 has 14 amino acids. The full variable domain, rest sourced from reference TRBV5-1 and TRBJ2-1, is KAGVTQTPRYLIKTRGQQVTLSCSPISGHRSVSWYQQTPGQGLQFLFEYFSETQRNKGNFPGRFSGRQFSNSRSEMNVSTLELGDSALYLCASSMTSGMDEQFFGPGTRLTVL.

The chain carries TRBV10-3 and TRBJ1-4, with D hard to call. The V and J ends lost 3 bases and 7 bases respectively, with 15 bases between them. Germline CDR1 is ENHRY and CDR2 is SYGVKD. The CDR3 is made up of 15 amino acids. CDR3 DNA sequence: TGTGCCATCAGTGACGACTTAATCAGCGGTGAAAAACTGTTTTTT. Its protein product is CAISDDLISGEKLFF.

The V gene is TRBV7-9, the J gene TRBJ2-7; no firm D call. Germline CDR1 reads SEHNR; CDR2 reads FQNEAQ (reference sequence). CDR3 length equals 14 residues. V lost 2 bases and J 2 bases, leaving 10 bases between the germline ends. CDR3 nucleotide sequence: TGTGCCAGCAGCTTAATGCTGGCACCCTACGAGCAGTACTTC. Translation gives CASSLMLAPYEQYF.

J is TRBJ2-7 and V is TRBV7-9; possibly TRBD2 for D (6 bases). CDR1 and CDR2 from the germline V gene are SEHNR and FQNEAQ (reference sequence). Trimming removed 5 bases at V and 0 bases at J, with 14 bases between. The CDR3 covers 15 residues. In DNA form, the CDR3 reads TGTGCCAGCAGCCTAGAGGGGAGGAGCTCCTACGAGCAGTACTTC. It codes for CASSLEGRSSYEQYF.

The chain employs TRBV4-1 and TRBJ1-3; 7 bases are shared with TRBD1. This CDR3 region has 14 residues. Germline V gives CDR1 MGHRA, CDR2 YSYEKL. With V trimmed by 1 base and J by 4 bases, 1 base remained unmatched. The CDR3 loop reads CASSQGTGGNTIYF. CDR3 coding DNA: TGCGCCAGCAGCCAAGGGACAGGAGGAAACACCATATATTTT.